One sample yielded the 25 T cell receptor beta chains listed below, sequenced in a study of technical replicates of blood from several donors. Repertoires were generated with immunoSEQ multiplex PCR, while TCRdb's copy carries only in-frame clones and drops some. Seen here are more than 75,000 clones, around 90% observed once, and the top ten hold roughly 0.25%. The specimen sequenced was T cells isolated from PBMCs. The receptors stem from a human donor in good health.

Only one count was recorded for this clone. The rearrangement uses TRBV19 and TRBJ2-7; TRBD2 matches at 7 bases. This CDR3 region has 13 residues. Unmatched junction bases numbered 2, after V lost 4 bases and J lost 2 bases. CDR1 and CDR2 (germline): LNHDA, SQIVND (reference sequence). The CDR3 region is CASSNAGAYEQYF. In nucleotides, the CDR3 is TGTGCCAGTAGTAACGCGGGGGCCTACGAGCAGTACTTC.

V gene TRBV5-1 combines with J gene TRBJ2-3, with TRBD1 identical over 12 bases. The V segment lost 2 bases and the J segment 6 bases; nucleotides outside the gene matches: 1. Germline CDR1 reads SGHRS; CDR2 reads YFSETQ. CDR3 length: 14 amino acids. As DNA, the CDR3 is TGCGCCAGCAGCTTCGGGACAGGGGGCGATACGCAGTATTTT. Amino acid sequence: CASSFGTGGDTQYF.

The chain joins TRBV9 to TRBJ1-4, with no clear D. Germline CDR1 is SGDLS and CDR2 is YYNGEE. V shed 3 bases and J shed 2 bases, with 8 bases lying between them. This CDR3 contains 14 residues. The CDR3 DNA is TGTGCCAGCAGCGCGGGGTCTACTAATGAAAAACTGTTTTTT. This encodes CASSAGSTNEKLFF.

V usage is TRBV6-1 and J usage is TRBJ1-5; 9 nucleotides match TRBD1. CDR1 and CDR2 from the germline V gene are MNHNS and SASEGT. CDR3 length: 17 amino acids. V gave up 0 bases and J gave up 5 bases; unmatched junction bases: 8. The CDR3, as DNA: TGTGCCAGCAGTGAAGCGTGGGACAGGGATTTGGATCAGCCCCAGCATTTT. This encodes CASSEAWDRDLDQPQHF.

This clone was found once. The rearrangement links TRBV7-9 to TRBJ2-3; 16 bases match TRBD2. This CDR3 comprises 19 residues. Germline V gene sequence: CDR1 SEHNR, CDR2 FQNEAQ (reference sequence). With 7 bases clipped from V and 0 bases from J, the junction kept 10 bases outside the gene matches. CDR3 loop: CASIAGTSGRDSSTDTQYF. CDR3 DNA: TGTGCCAGCATCGCCGGGACTAGCGGGAGGGATTCTAGCACAGATACGCAGTATTTT.

V gene TRBV5-6 combines with J gene TRBJ2-7; a possible D gene is TRBD2 (6 bases). With 0 bases removed from V and 3 bases from J, the gap between germline ends came to 13 bases. CDR1 is SGHDT, CDR2 YYEEEE, per germline. This CDR3 is built from 15 residues. The CDR3 sequence is CASSLAGGFYYEQYF. DNA of the CDR3: TGTGCCAGCAGCTTGGCCGGGGGTTTCTACTACGAGCAGTACTTC.

The DNA for the CDR3 is TGTGCCAGCAGTCCTAGCGGTGGGAATTACGAGCAGTACTTC. It specifies CASSPSGGNYEQYF. This chain uses TRBV2 with TRBJ2-7, with TRBD2 identical over 7 bases. The CDR3 is 14 residues long. The germline gives CDR1 SNHLY, CDR2 FYNNEI. The J segment lost 4 bases and the V segment lost 5 bases, leaving 8 bases of the junction unmatched.

The rearrangement uses TRBV6-1 and TRBJ1-1, with D tentatively TRBD1 (5 bases). V dropped 2 bases and J dropped 0 bases, with 13 bases sitting between them. CDR1 and CDR2 from the germline V gene are MNHNS and SASEGT. The CDR3 sequence is 16 residues long. The CDR3 coding sequence is TGTGCCAGCAGTGAATTGGCAGGGCTCATGAACACTGAAGCTTTCTTT. This gives the protein CASSELAGLMNTEAFF.

This clone has just a few counts. This chain joins TRBV27 and TRBJ1-1, with D possibly TRBD1 on 5 matching bases. This CDR3 contains 13 residues. Germline lookup yields CDR1 MNHEY and CDR2 SMNVEV (reference sequence). Trimming took 5 bases from V and 7 from J, leaving 14 bases between them. CDR3 nucleotide sequence: TGTGCCAGCAGTGGACATGGGGCGATTGAAGCTTTCTTT. It encodes CASSGHGAIEAFF.

The chain links TRBV9 to TRBJ2-1, with 10 positions matching TRBD2. The CDR3 extends over 16 amino acids. After removal of 1 base from V and 8 bases from J, the junction contained 9 bases not matched to a gene. CDR1 is SGDLS, CDR2 YYNGEE, per germline. The CDR3 here is CASSVRRLAGVDEQFF. The CDR3 DNA reads TGTGCCAGCAGCGTACGTCGCCTAGCGGGAGTGGATGAGCAGTTCTTC.

The V gene is TRBV5-6, the J gene TRBJ1-2; a possible D gene is TRBD1 (6 bases). This CDR3 has 14 amino acids. With 0 bases removed from V and 8 bases from J, the gap between germline ends came to 14 bases. Germline V CDR1 and CDR2: SGHDT, YYEEEE. Here the CDR3 reads CASSLEGRGFGYTF. The CDR3, as DNA: TGTGCCAGCAGCTTGGAAGGCAGGGGTTTCGGCTACACCTTC. The full variable domain, with the rest looked up from reference TRBV5-6 and TRBJ1-2, is DAGVTQSPTHLIKTRGQQVTLRCSPKSGHDTVSWYQQALGQGPQFIFQYYEEEERQRGNFPDRFSGHQFPNYSSELNVNALLLGDSALYLCASSLEGRGFGYTFGSGTRLTVV.

The chain carries TRBV6-5 and TRBJ2-2, with 11 bases matching TRBD2. CDR1 and CDR2 (germline): MNHEY, SVGAGI. This CDR3 is built from 13 residues. The V and J ends lost 9 bases and 4 bases, in that order; junction bases with no gene match: 1. CDR3 sequence reads: CASSGRVTGELFF. CDR3 DNA sequence: TGTGCCAGTAGCGGGAGGGTCACCGGGGAGCTGTTTTTT.

V usage is TRBV4-1 and J usage is TRBJ1-1; D remains ambiguous. V lost 0 bases, J lost 4 bases, and 9 bases lay in between. The CDR3 sequence is 14 residues long. Germline V gene data show CDR1 as MGHRA and CDR2 as YSYEKL. CDR3: CASSQERRGTEAFF. CDR3 nucleotides: TGCGCCAGCAGCCAAGAAAGGCGGGGCACTGAAGCTTTCTTT.

The genes are TRBV5-1 and TRBJ1-1, with no clear D. Germline CDR1 is SGHRS and CDR2 is YFSETQ. The CDR3 length is 11 residues. The germline V and J ends were trimmed by 6 bases and 8 bases, with 11 bases remaining between them. DNA for the CDR3: TGCGCCAGCACTGATGGGAGCGAAGCTTTCTTT. Translation gives CASTDGSEAFF.

The chain couples TRBV4-1 to TRBJ2-3; TRBD1 matches 11 bases. Germline-derived CDR1 and CDR2 are MGHRA and YSYEKL. Unmatched junction bases numbered 5, after V lost 0 bases and J lost 3 bases. This CDR3 is built from 17 residues. CDR3 protein: CASSQEGGTGGTDTQYF. The CDR3 DNA reads as TGCGCCAGCAGCCAAGAGGGCGGGACAGGGGGAACAGATACGCAGTATTTT.

The chain has TRBV4-1 and TRBJ1-1, with D uncertain. Germline V lookup: CDR1 MGHRA, CDR2 YSYEKL. There are 14 residues in the CDR3. Trimming shortened V by 4 bases and J by 10 bases, and 19 bases separated the two germline ends. CDR3 nucleotide sequence: TGCGCCAGCAGCCCGCGCGGCAGCAAACACGGAGCTTTCTTT. Translation gives CASSPRGSKHGAFF.

The chain uses TRBV10-3 and TRBJ1-5; D perhaps matches TRBD1 (6 bases). This CDR3 has 15 residues. Trimming shortened V by 8 bases and J by 5 bases, and 19 bases separated the two germline ends. The germline V gene encodes CDR1 ENHRY and CDR2 SYGVKD. CDR3 region: CAIGGAGDPDQPQHF. CDR3 sequence (DNA): TGTGCCATCGGTGGGGCAGGGGACCCGGATCAGCCCCAGCATTTT.

The V and J genes are TRBV4-1 and TRBJ2-3; TRBD1 aligns across 7 bases. The germline CDR1 and CDR2 sequences are MGHRA and YSYEKL. The CDR3 is 15 amino acids. V was clipped by 4 bases and J by 0 bases; unmatched bases: 4. The CDR3 spells CASSPQQGSTDTQYF. In nucleotides, the CDR3 is TGCGCCAGCAGCCCCCAACAGGGGAGCACAGATACGCAGTATTTT.

As to this clone: Other DNA variants within this sample encode the same CDR3. The J gene is TRBJ1-1, the V gene TRBV6-5; unclear D gene. CDR1 is MNHEY and CDR2 is SVGAGI in the germline V gene. The CDR3 sequence is 14 residues long. V gave up 7 bases and J gave up 8 bases, with 20 bases separating them. CDR3 sequence (DNA): TGTGCCAGCATTAATCCCGGGCGGGTACGAGAAGCTTTCTTT. Encoded protein: CASINPGRVREAFF.

The chain has TRBV9 and TRBJ1-1, with 10 bases identical to TRBD1. Germline CDR1 SGDLS, CDR2 YYNGEE. The CDR3 is made up of 13 amino acids. Trimming took 3 bases from V and 6 from J; bases not matched to a gene: 2. CDR3 sequence reads: CASSGGTGAEAFF. CDR3 coding DNA: TGTGCCAGCAGCGGAGGGACAGGGGCTGAAGCTTTCTTT.

The chain uses TRBV15 and TRBJ2-7; 7 bases align to TRBD1. V lost 4 bases, J lost 0 bases, and 0 bases stayed unmatched. Germline V gene lookup returns CDR1 LNHNV and CDR2 YYDKDF (reference sequence). CDR3 size: 13 residues. CDR3 sequence (DNA): TGTGCCACCAGCACAGGGGGCTCCTACGAGCAGTACTTC. It codes for CATSTGGSYEQYF.

The V and J genes are TRBV10-1 and TRBJ2-2; D is unclear. This CDR3 has 14 amino acids. The germline V and J ends were trimmed by 3 bases and 13 bases, with 18 bases remaining between them. Germline V gene data show CDR1 as WNHNN and CDR2 as SYGVQD (reference sequence). CDR3 protein: CASSDRLQPRRLFF. Here the CDR3 DNA reads TGCGCCAGCAGTGATCGACTCCAACCCCGTCGGCTGTTTTTT.

The rearrangement links TRBV6-5 to TRBJ1-3; the D gene is possibly TRBD1 (6 bases). Germline CDR1 MNHEY, CDR2 SVGAGI. The CDR3 contains 15 residues. Trimming cost V 0 bases and J 8 bases, with 14 bases left between them. Written as DNA, the CDR3 is TGTGCCAGCAGTTACTCGGGTCAGGGGTGGGACACCATATATTTT. It encodes CASSYSGQGWDTIYF.

This chain connects TRBV4-1 to TRBJ2-2; weak D call: TRBD1 (5 bases). This CDR3 is built from 17 residues. The V gene's germline CDR1 is MGHRA and CDR2 YSYEKL. V was trimmed by 1 base and J by 4 bases, leaving 16 bases between them. The CDR3 DNA reads TGCGCCAGCAGCCAAGGTTCAGGGCTTCAGGGCACCGGGGAGCTGTTTTTT. It translates to CASSQGSGLQGTGELFF.

This clone is a singleton in its sample. The rearrangement joins TRBV2 to TRBJ2-7; D is possibly TRBD2 (7 bases). This CDR3 has 12 residues. V dropped 9 bases and J dropped 1 base, with 10 bases sitting between them. The germline CDR1 and CDR2 sequences are SNHLY and FYNNEI. CDR3 nucleotide sequence: TGTGCCAGGGGGGGGCATTCCTACGAGCAGTACTTC. Its protein is CARGGHSYEQYF.